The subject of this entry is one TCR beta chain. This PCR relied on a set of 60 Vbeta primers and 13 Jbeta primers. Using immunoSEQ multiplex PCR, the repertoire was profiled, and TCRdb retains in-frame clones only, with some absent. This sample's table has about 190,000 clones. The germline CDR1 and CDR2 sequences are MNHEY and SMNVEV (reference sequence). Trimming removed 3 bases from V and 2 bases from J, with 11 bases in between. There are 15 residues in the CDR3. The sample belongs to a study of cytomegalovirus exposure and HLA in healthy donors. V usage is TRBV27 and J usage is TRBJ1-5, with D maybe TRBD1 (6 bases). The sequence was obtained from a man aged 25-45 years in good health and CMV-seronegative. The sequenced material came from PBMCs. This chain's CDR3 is CASSFVGAGNQPQHF. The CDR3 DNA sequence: TGTGCCAGCAGTTTTGTGGGGGCAGGCAATCAGCCCCAGCATTTT.